The 2 T cell receptor beta chains below were found in one sample sequenced in a study of human T cells and chemical hapten exposure. Time point meaning: pre-sensitization, week 0. The treatment: therapeutic diphenylcyclopropenone sensitization with weekly scalp DPC. TCRdb independently ran MiXCR on the RACE reads; one entry per CDR3 protein. The table lists 250,000 to 300,000 distinct CDR3 sequences, roughly 8% of them singletons. Sequenced here: whole blood, sampled in connection with sensitization to the hapten diphenylcyclopropenone (DPC). The receptors were sampled from a man aged 18 to 29 with alopecia areata. Some clones in this sample may be carry-over from other donors' samples.

Only a few counts were recorded for this clonotype. The chain carries TRBV7-6 and TRBJ2-7; tentatively, D is TRBD1 or TRBD2 (5 bases each). V lost 1 base to trimming and J lost 4 bases, with 11 bases between them. Germline CDR1 and CDR2: SGHVS and FNYEAQ. This CDR3 comprises 14 residues. CDR3: CASSLGGEAYEQYF. DNA of the CDR3: TGTGCCAGCAGCTTAGGAGGGGAAGCATACGAGCAGTACTTC. Full variable domain (rest looked up from reference TRBV7-6 and TRBJ2-7): GAGVSQSPRYKVTKRGQDVALRCDPISGHVSLYWYRQALGQGPEFLTYFNYEAQQDKSGLPNDRFSAERPEGSISTLTIQRTEQRDSAMYRCASSLGGEAYEQYFGPGTRLTVT.

This rearrangement joins TRBV19 to TRBJ2-1, with 10 bases that match TRBD2. Trimming cost V 3 bases and J 1 base; bases outside gene matches: 3. Germline V gives CDR1 LNHDA, CDR2 SQIVND (reference sequence). The CDR3 is made up of 16 amino acids. This CDR3 reads CASSILAGVSYNEQFF. CDR3 coding DNA: TGTGCCAGTAGTATCCTAGCGGGGGTTTCCTACAATGAGCAGTTCTTC.